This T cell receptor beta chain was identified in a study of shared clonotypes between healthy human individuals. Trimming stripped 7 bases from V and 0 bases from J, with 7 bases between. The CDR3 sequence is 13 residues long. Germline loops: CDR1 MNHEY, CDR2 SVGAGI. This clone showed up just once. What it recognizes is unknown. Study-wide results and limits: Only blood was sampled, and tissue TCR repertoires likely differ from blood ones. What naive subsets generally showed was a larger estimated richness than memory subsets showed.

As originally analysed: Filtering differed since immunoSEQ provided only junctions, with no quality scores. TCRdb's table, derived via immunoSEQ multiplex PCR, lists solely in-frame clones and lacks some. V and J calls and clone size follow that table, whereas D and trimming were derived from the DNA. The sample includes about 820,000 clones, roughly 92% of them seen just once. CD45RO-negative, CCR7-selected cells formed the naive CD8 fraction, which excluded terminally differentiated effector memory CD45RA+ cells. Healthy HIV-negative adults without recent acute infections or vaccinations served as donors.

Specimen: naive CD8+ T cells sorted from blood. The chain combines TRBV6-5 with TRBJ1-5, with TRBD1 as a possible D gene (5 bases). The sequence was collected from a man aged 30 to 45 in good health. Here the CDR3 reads CASTQGSNQPQHF. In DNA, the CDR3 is TGTGCCAGCACCCAGGGTAGCAATCAGCCCCAGCATTTT.